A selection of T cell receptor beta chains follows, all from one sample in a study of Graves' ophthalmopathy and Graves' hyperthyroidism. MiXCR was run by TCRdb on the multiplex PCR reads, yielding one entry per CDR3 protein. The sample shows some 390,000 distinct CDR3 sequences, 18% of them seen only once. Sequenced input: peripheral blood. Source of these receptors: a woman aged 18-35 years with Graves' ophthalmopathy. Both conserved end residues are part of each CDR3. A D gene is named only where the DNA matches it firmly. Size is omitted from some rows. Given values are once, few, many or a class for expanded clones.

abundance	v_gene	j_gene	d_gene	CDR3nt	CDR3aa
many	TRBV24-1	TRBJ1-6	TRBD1	TGTGCCACCAGCGGACAGGGCGTCAGCAATTCACCCCTCCACTTT	CATSGQGVSNSPLHF
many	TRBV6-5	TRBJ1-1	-	TGTGCCAGCAGGGTTCAGTCGATGGACGCTGAAGCTTTCTTT	CASRVQSMDAEAFF
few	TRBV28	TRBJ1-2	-	TGTGCCAGCACCCTCCCGGGGGCTGTAGGTGGCTACACCTTC	CASTLPGAVGGYTF
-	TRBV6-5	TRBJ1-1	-	TGTGCCAGCAGTTTTAAAGGAGGGAACACTGAAGCTTTCTTT	CASSFKGGNTEAFF
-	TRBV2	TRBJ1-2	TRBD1	TGTGCCAGCATTCTAACCGGGACAGGCTATGGCTACACCTTC	CASILTGTGYGYTF
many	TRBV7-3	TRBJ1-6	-	TGTGCCAGCAGCCAGTCCACCTGGGGACCCCTCCACTTT	CASSQSTWGPLHF
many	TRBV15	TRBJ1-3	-	TGTGCCACCAGCAGAGAGAGCTCTGGAAACACCATATATTTT	CATSRESSGNTIYF
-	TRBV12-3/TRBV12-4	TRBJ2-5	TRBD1	TGTGCCAGCAGAGCCCGACAGGGGGAATTCGAGACCCAGTACTTC	CASRARQGEFETQYF
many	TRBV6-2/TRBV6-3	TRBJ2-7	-	TGTGCCAGCACCGATATCCCCCTCTCTGGGCAGTACTTC	CASTDIPLSGQYF
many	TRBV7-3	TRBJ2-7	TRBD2	TGTGCCAGCAGCTTAACTAGCGGGCATTACGAGCAGTACTTC	CASSLTSGHYEQYF
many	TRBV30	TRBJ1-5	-	TGTGCCTGGGGGGACCGGAGGGGGGGCCGTCAGCCCCAGCATTTT	CAWGDRRGGRQPQHF
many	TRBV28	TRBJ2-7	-	TGTGCCAGCATGTCAATCGCAGGAGGTGTATACGAGCAGTACTTC	CASMSIAGGVYEQYF
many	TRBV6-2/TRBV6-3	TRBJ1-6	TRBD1	TGTGCCAGCAGTCCCTGGACAGGGGGCCTTTCTTCACCCCTCCACTTT	CASSPWTGGLSSPLHF
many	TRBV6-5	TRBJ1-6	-	TGTGCCAGCAGTTACTCGATGGGGCTGGATTCACCCCTCCACTTT	CASSYSMGLDSPLHF
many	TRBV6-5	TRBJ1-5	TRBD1	TGTGCCAGCAAAGGGACAGGGCTCGGTCAGCCCCAGCATTTT	CASKGTGLGQPQHF
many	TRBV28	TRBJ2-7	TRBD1	TGTGCCAGCAGTTTGGGTACGGGACAGCACGAGCAGTACTTC	CASSLGTGQHEQYF
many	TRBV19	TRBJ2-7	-	TGTGCCAGTAGTATGCTGGTAGGGGGAGGTGTGCAGTACTTC	CASSMLVGGGVQYF
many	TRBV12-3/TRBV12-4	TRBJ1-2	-	TGTGCCAGCAGCCACCGGACGGGGTACTATGGCTACACCTTC	CASSHRTGYYGYTF
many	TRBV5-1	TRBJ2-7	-	TGCGCCAGCAGCTTGGACCAGCGCTACGAGCAGTACTTC	CASSLDQRYEQYF
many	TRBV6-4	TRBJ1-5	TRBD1	TGTGCCAGCAGTCACCTGGGCGGACAGGGTTTGAATCAGCCCCAGCATTTT	CASSHLGGQGLNQPQHF
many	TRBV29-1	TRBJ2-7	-	TGCAGCGCTGCGCACAGGGCCTACGAGCAGTACTTC	CSAAHRAYEQYF
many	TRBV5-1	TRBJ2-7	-	TGCGCCAGCAGCTTGATCATCCCGGGCTCCGAGCAGTACTTC	CASSLIIPGSEQYF
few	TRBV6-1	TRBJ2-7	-	TGTGCCAGCAGTGAAGACAGCATTTCCTACGAGCAGTACTTC	CASSEDSISYEQYF
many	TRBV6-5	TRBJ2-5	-	TGTGCCAGCAGTTACACGCGGACGCGACAAGAGACCCAGTACTTC	CASSYTRTRQETQYF
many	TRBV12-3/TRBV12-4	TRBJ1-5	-	TGTGCCAGCAGTTTTACGGCAGGGAAGGGTCAGCCCCAGCATTTT	CASSFTAGKGQPQHF
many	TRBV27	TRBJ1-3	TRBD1	TGTGCCAGCAGTTTACGTCCCCCGGACAGGTCTAAGAACACCATATATTTT	CASSLRPPDRSKNTIYF
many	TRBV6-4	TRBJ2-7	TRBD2	TGTGCCAGCAGGGTATTACTAGCGCACATCGTTGACTACGAGCAGTACTTC	CASRVLLAHIVDYEQYF
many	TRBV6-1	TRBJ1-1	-	TGTGCCAGCTCGGGCTGGGGCGAGGGTTACACTGAAGCTTTCTTT	CASSGWGEGYTEAFF
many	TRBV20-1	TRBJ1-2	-	TGCAGTGCTAAGGAGTTTGGCTACACCTTC	CSAKEFGYTF
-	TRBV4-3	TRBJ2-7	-	TGCGCCAGCAGCCAAGAACCTGGGACACCACCCTACGAGCAGTACTTC	CASSQEPGTPPYEQYF
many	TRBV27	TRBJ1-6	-	TGTGCCAGCAGTTTAGGGCTTGGGATCCATTCACCCCTCCACTTT	CASSLGLGIHSPLHF
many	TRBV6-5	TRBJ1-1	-	TGTGCCAGCAGTTACTCCCTACCTCCCGCTGAAGCTTTCTTT	CASSYSLPPAEAFF
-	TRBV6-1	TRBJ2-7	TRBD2	TGTGCCAGCAGTGTTTTGTGGAGGACTAGCGGCTACGAGCAGTACTTC	CASSVLWRTSGYEQYF
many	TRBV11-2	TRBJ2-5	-	TGTGCCAGCAGCTTCCAAGAGACCCAGTACTTC	CASSFQETQYF
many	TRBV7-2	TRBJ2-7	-	TGTGCCAGCAGCCCTACAAGCCTGCCCTGGGAGCAGTACTTC	CASSPTSLPWEQYF
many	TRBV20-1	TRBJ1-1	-	TGCAGTGCTAGCCGACAGATAAACACTGAAGCTTTCTTT	CSASRQINTEAFF
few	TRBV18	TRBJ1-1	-	TGTGCCAGCTCACCTCTAAGACAGGTCTTGAGCACTGAAGCTTTCTTT	CASSPLRQVLSTEAFF
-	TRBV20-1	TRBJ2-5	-	TGCAGTGGGGTGTTGAAGACCCAGTACTTC	CSGVLKTQYF
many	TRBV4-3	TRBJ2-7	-	TGCGCCAGCAGCCAAGAAGGGGGAAAAGGGTACGAGCAGTACTTC	CASSQEGGKGYEQYF
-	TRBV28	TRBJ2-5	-	TGTGCCAGCAGTTTTTTGGATGAAGAGACCCAGTACTTC	CASSFLDEETQYF
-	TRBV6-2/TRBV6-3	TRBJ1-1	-	TGTGCCAGCAGTTATGCGGAGTACACTGAAGCTTTCTTT	CASSYAEYTEAFF
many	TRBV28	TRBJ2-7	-	TGTGCCAGCAACGGGGGCTACGAGCAGTACTTC	CASNGGYEQYF
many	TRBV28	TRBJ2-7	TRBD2	TGTGCCAGCAGCCCTGTGGGCGGAGGACTAGCGGGTTCCTCCTCCTACGAGCAGTACTTC	CASSPVGGGLAGSSSYEQYF
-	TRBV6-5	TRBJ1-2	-	TGTGCCAGCAGTTACCAGGGGTACAGCTATGGCTACACCTTC	CASSYQGYSYGYTF
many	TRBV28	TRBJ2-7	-	TGTGCCAGCAGTTTGGTGGTCGGGCGTACGGGAGAGCAGTACTTC	CASSLVVGRTGEQYF
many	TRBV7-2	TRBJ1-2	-	TGTGCCAGCAGCCCGCCGGCTTATGGCTACACCTTC	CASSPPAYGYTF